The next 12 T cell receptor beta chains were all read from a single sample in a study of graft-versus-host responses after intestinal transplantation. Sequencing used immunoSEQ multiplex PCR; TCRdb keeps in-frame clones, though not all of them. The repertoire consists of tens of thousands of clones, with 92% occurring once and the leading ten covering about 6.7%. The source material was bone marrow, sampled 734 days after intestinal transplantation. Every receptor here comes from a human patient who received an intestinal transplant, so some T cells may come from the graft donor.

The chain employs TRBV5-4 and TRBJ1-4; D is unresolved. The germline CDR1 and CDR2 sequences are SGHNT and YYREEE (reference sequence). Trimming removed 4 bases at V and 1 base at J, with 5 bases between. The CDR3 spans 13 residues. CDR3 sequence reads: CASSVGTNEKLFF. Here the CDR3 DNA reads TGTGCCAGCAGCGTGGGAACTAATGAAAAACTGTTTTTT.

The chain recombines TRBV7-7 with TRBJ1-1; D unclear. CDR3 length equals 13 residues. V was shortened by 1 base and J by 1 base, with 4 bases between the two germline ends. Germline V gene lookup returns CDR1 SSHAT and CDR2 FNYEAQ (reference sequence). The CDR3 here is CASSLDENTEAFF. CDR3 nucleotide sequence: TGTGCCAGCAGCTTAGACGAGAACACTGAAGCTTTCTTT.

This clone turned up a few times. The V gene is TRBV4-2, the J gene TRBJ1-1, with TRBD1 identical over 9 bases. V was clipped by 5 bases and J by 5 bases; unmatched bases: 6. CDR3 length equals 14 residues. CDR1 and CDR2 from the germline V gene are LGHNA and YNFKEQ. The CDR3 nucleotides are TGTGCCAGCAGCGTTGGACAGGGGAGGACTGAAGCTTTCTTT. Encoded protein: CASSVGQGRTEAFF.

The V and J genes are TRBV15 and TRBJ2-3, with 14 bases aligning to TRBD2. Germline V gene data show CDR1 as LNHNV and CDR2 as YYDKDF (reference sequence). With V trimmed by 4 bases and J by 6 bases, 9 bases remained unmatched. The CDR3 sequence is 17 residues long. CDR3 nucleotides: TGTGCCACCAGCACCCGACTAGCGGGGGGGCTAGGGGATACGCAGTATTTT. As protein: CATSTRLAGGLGDTQYF.

The chain uses TRBV13 and TRBJ2-7; D may be TRBD2 (5 bases). The germline CDR1 and CDR2 sequences are PRHDT and FYEKMQ (reference sequence). The germline V and J ends were trimmed by 2 bases and 4 bases, with 9 bases remaining between them. The CDR3 has 13 amino acids. CDR3 sequence: CASSLFGGYEQYF. The CDR3 region has the DNA TGTGCCAGCAGCTTATTTGGAGGATACGAGCAGTACTTC.

The rearrangement joins TRBV12-2 to TRBJ2-7; TRBD2, the D gene given by the table, was not confirmed from the DNA. TRBV12-2 is an annotated pseudogene. CDR3 length: 17 amino acids. The CDR3 loop reads CASRLAEGVGRNYEQYF. The CDR3 bases are TGTGCAAGTCGCTTAGCGGAGGGAGTTGGGAGAAACTACGAGCAGTACTTC.

This chain links TRBV5-6 with TRBJ2-7, with TRBD1 identical over 7 bases. The CDR3 spans 16 residues. Germline trimming cut 3 bases from V and 3 bases from J; bases unmatched to any gene: 12. The germline V gene has CDR1 SGHDT and CDR2 YYEEEE. CDR3 bases: TGTGCCAGCAGCTCCCAGGTGACAGGGAACTACTACGAGCAGTACTTC. This translates into CASSSQVTGNYYEQYF.

The chain employs TRBV30 and TRBJ1-5; tentatively, D is TRBD1 (5 bases). The CDR3 has 14 residues. Germline V gene lookup returns CDR1 GTSNPN and CDR2 SVGIG (reference sequence). With 4 bases removed from V and 0 bases from J, the gap between germline ends came to 10 bases. CDR3 sequence: CAWNGGYSNQPQHF. The CDR3 bases are TGTGCCTGGAATGGGGGTTATAGCAATCAGCCCCAGCATTTT. The full variable domain, completed using reference TRBV30 and TRBJ1-5, is SQTIHQWPATLVQPVGSPLSLECTVEGTSNPNLYWYRQAAGRGLQLLFYSVGIGQISSEVPQNLSASRPQDRQFILSSKKLLLSDSGFYLCAWNGGYSNQPQHFGDGTRLSIL.

The V and J genes are TRBV4-1 and TRBJ2-7, with D possibly TRBD1 on 6 matching bases. Germline V gives CDR1 MGHRA, CDR2 YSYEKL. V was shortened by 1 base and J by 1 base, with 8 bases between the two germline ends. The length of the CDR3 is 14 residues. CDR3 in DNA: TGCGCCAGCAGCCAAGCTCAGGGGTCCTACGAGCAGTACTTC. It encodes CASSQAQGSYEQYF.

A single count supports this clone. J is TRBJ2-3 and V is TRBV9; D remains ambiguous. V dropped 6 bases and J dropped 6 bases, with 17 bases sitting between them. The CDR3 consists of 14 residues. Germline-derived CDR1 and CDR2 are SGDLS and YYNGEE. CDR3 coding DNA: TGTGCCAGCACCGACCCAAGCAATGAGGATACGCAGTATTTT. This translates into CASTDPSNEDTQYF.

The V gene is TRBV12-5, the J gene TRBJ1-4; D is undetermined. CDR3 length equals 20 residues. Germline V gene lookup returns CDR1 LGHNT and CDR2 FRNRAP. V dropped 0 bases and J dropped 8 bases, with 28 bases sitting between them. The CDR3 reads CASGLVLWKEYGLEGEKLFF. CDR3 DNA: TGTGCTAGTGGTTTGGTACTCTGGAAGGAGTACGGCCTTGAGGGCGAAAAACTGTTTTTT.

The chain recombines TRBV27 with TRBJ2-7; 8 bases agree with TRBD1. This CDR3 comprises 15 residues. V shed 5 bases and J 0 bases; nucleotides not matched to a gene: 6. Germline V gene lookup returns CDR1 MNHEY and CDR2 SMNVEV (reference sequence). DNA for the CDR3: TGTGCCAGCAGTCAAAGGACAGGGATCTCCTACGAGCAGTACTTC. Protein: CASSQRTGISYEQYF.